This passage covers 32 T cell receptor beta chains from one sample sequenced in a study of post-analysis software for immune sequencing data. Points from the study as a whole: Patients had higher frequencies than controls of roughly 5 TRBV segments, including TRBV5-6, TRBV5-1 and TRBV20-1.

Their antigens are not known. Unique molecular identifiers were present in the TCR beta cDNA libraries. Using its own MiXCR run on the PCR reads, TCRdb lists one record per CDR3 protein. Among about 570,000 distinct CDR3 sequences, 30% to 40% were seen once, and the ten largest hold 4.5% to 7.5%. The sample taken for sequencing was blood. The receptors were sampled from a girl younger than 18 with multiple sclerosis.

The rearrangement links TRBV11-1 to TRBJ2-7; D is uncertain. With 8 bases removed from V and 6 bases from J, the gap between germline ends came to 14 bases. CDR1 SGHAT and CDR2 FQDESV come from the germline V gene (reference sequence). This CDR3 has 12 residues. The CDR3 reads CASEVLGSEQYF. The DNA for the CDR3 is TGTGCCAGCGAGGTCCTTGGATCCGAGCAGTACTTC.

The CDR3 spells CASILGSWGDGQFF. In DNA form, the CDR3 reads TGCGCCAGCATTCTAGGGTCTTGGGGGGATGGGCAGTTCTTC. V gene TRBV5-1 combines with J gene TRBJ2-1; perhaps TRBD2 as D (6 bases). This CDR3 is built from 14 residues. Trimming stripped 6 bases from V and 12 bases from J, with 22 bases between. From germline, CDR1 is SGHRS and CDR2 YFSETQ.

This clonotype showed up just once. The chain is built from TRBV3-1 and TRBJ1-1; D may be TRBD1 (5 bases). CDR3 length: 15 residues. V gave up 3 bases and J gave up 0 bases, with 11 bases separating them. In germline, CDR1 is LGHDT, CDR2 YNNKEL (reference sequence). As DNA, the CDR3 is TGTGCCAGCAGCCAGGATTCAGGGTTGAACACTGAAGCTTTCTTT. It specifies CASSQDSGLNTEAFF.

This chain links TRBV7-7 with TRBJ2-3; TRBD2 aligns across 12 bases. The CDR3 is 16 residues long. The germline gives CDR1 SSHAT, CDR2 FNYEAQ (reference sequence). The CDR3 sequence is CANSIGLAGSTDTQYF. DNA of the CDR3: TGTGCTAACAGCATAGGACTAGCGGGGTCAACAGATACGCAGTATTTT.

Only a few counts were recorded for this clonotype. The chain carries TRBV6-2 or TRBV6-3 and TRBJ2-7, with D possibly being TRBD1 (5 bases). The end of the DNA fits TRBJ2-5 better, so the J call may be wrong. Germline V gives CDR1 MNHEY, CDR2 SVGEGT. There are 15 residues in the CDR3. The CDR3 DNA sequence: TGTGCCAGCGACTCAGGGATTGGTGCTACTTTGACCCAGTACTTC. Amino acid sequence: CASDSGIGATLTQYF.

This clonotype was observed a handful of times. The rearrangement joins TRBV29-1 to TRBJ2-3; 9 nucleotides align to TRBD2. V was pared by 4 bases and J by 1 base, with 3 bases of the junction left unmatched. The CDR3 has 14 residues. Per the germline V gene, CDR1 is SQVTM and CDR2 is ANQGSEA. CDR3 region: CSVASGVGTDTQYF. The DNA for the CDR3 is TGCAGCGTTGCTAGCGGGGTCGGCACAGATACGCAGTATTTT.

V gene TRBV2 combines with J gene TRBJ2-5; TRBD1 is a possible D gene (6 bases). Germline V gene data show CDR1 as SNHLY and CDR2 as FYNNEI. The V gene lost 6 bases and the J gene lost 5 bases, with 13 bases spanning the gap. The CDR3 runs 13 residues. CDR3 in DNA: TGTGCCAGCAGATTACAGGGTCGGGAGACCCAGTACTTC. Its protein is CASRLQGRETQYF.

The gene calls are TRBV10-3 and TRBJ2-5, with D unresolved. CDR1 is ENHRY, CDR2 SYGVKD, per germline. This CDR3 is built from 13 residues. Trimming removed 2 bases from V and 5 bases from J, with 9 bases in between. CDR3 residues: CAISEGYRETQYF. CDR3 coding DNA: TGTGCCATCAGTGAGGGTTATAGGGAGACCCAGTACTTC.

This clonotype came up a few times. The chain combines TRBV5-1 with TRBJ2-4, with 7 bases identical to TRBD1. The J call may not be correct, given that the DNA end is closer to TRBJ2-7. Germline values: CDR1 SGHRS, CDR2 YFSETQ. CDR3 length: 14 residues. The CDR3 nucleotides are TGCGCCAGCAGCATGGACAGGCCTTCCTACGAGCAGTACTTC. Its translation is CASSMDRPSYEQYF.

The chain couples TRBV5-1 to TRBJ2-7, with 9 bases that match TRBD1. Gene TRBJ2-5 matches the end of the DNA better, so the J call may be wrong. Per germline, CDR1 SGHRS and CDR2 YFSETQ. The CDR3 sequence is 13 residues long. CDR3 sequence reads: CASSEGQGATQYF. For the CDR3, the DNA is TGCGCCAGCAGCGAGGGACAGGGAGCGACCCAGTACTTC.

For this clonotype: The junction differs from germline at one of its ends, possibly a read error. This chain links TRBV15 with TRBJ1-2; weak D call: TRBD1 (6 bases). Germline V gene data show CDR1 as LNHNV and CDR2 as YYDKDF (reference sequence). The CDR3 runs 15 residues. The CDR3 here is CATGRGGGKVYGYTF. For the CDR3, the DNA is TGTGCCACCGGCAGGGGCGGGGGAAAGGTCTATGGCTACACCTTC.

The CDR3 loop is CASSLAGKNIQYF. Here the CDR3 DNA reads TGTGCCAGCAGCTTAGCGGGGAAAAACATTCAGTACTTC. This sequence joins TRBV7-2 and TRBJ2-4; no clear D gene. This CDR3 region has 13 residues. V was shortened by 0 bases and J by 4 bases, with 4 bases between the two germline ends. Per the germline V gene, CDR1 is SGHTA and CDR2 is FQGNSA.

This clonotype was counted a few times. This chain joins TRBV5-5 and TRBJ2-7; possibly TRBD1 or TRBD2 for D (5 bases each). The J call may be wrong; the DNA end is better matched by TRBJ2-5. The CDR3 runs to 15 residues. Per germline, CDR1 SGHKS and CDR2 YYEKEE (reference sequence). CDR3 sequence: CASSSPLRGKETQYF. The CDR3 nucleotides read TGTGCCAGCAGCTCGCCCCTGAGGGGCAAAGAGACCCAGTACTTC.

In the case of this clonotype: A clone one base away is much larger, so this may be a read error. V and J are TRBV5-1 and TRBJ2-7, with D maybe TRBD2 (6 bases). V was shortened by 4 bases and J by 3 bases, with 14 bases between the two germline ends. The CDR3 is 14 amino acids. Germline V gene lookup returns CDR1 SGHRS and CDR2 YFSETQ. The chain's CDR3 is CASSRLPTSYEQYF. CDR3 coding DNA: TGCGCCAGCAGCCGGCTGCCGACTAGCTACGAGCAGTACTTC.

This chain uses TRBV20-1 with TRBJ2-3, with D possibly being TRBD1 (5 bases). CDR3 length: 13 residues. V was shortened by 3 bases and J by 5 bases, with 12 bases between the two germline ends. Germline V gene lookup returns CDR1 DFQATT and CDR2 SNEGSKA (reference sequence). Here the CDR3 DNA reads TGCAGTGCTAGGGAAGCAGGGAAAGATACGCAGTATTTT. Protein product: CSAREAGKDTQYF.

This chain's CDR3 is CAISGGDPTGFQETQYF. The DNA for the CDR3 is TGTGCCATCAGTGGGGGAGATCCGACAGGCTTCCAAGAGACCCAGTACTTC. The J gene is TRBJ2-7, the V gene TRBV10-3, with D perhaps TRBD1 (6 bases). The J call may be faulty, since TRBJ2-5 better matches the DNA end. The V gene's germline CDR1 is ENHRY and CDR2 SYGVKD. CDR3 size: 17 residues.

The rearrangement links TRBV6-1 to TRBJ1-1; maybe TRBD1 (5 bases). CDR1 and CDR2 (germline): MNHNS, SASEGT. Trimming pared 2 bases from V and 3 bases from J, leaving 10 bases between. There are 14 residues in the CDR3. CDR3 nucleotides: TGTGCCAGCAGTGAACAGGGCCGGGACACTGAAGCTTTCTTT. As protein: CASSEQGRDTEAFF.

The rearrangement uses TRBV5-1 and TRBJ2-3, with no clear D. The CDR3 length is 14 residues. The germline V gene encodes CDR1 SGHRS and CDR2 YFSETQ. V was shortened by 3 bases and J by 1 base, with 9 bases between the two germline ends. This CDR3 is CASSSDGRTDTQYF. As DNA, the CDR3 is TGCGCCAGCAGCTCCGACGGCCGCACAGATACGCAGTATTTT.

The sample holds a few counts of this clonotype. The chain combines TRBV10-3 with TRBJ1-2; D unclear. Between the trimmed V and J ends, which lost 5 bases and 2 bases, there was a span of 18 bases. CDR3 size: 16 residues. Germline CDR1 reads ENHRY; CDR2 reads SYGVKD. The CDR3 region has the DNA TGTGCCATCAGTTCCCCGGACGGGGTCCTGAACTATGGCTACACCTTC. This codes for CAISSPDGVLNYGYTF.

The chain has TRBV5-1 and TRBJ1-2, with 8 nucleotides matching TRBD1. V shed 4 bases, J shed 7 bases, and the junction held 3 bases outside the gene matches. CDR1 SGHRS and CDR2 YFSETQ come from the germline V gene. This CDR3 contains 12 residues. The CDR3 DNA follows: TGCGCCAGCAGCCCAGGACAGGGTGGCTACACCTTC. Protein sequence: CASSPGQGGYTF.

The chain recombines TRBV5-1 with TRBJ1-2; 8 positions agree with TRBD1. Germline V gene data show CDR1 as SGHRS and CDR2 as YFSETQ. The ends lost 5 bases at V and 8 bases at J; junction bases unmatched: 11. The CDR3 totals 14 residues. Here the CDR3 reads CASRAGQDLGGYTF. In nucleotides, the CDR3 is TGCGCCAGCAGGGCGGGACAGGACCTCGGAGGCTACACCTTC.

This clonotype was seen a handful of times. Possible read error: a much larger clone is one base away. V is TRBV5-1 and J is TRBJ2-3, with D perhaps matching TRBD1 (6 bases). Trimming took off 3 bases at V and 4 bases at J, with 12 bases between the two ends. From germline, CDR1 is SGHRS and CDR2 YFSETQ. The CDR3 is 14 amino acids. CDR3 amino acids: CASSWQGSSDTQYF. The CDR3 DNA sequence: TGCGCCAGCAGCTGGCAGGGGTCCTCAGATACGCAGTATTTT.

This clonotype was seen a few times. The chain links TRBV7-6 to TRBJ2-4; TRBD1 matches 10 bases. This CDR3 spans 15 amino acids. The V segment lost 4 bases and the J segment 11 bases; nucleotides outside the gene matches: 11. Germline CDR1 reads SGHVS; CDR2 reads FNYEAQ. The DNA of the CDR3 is TGTGCCAGCAGCTCGACCGGGACAGGGGATACCGTTCAGTACTTC. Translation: CASSSTGTGDTVQYF.

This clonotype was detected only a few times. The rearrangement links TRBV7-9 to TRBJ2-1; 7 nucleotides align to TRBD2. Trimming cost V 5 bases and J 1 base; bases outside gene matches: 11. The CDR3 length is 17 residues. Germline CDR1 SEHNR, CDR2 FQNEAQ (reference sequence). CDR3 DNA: TGTGCCAGCAGCACGACTAGCAGTGTATCATCCTACAATGAGCAGTTCTTC. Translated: CASSTTSSVSSYNEQFF.

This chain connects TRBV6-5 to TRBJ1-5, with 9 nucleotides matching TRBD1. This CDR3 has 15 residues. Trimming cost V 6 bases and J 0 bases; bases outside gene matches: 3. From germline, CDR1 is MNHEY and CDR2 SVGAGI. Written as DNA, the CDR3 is TGTGCCAGCAGGACAGGGGGAGGTAGCAATCAGCCCCAGCATTTT. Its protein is CASRTGGGSNQPQHF.

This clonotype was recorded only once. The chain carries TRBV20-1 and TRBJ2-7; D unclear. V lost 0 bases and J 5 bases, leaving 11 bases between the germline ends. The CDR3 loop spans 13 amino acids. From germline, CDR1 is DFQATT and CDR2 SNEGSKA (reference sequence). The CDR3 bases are TGCAGTGCTAGAGAGTACACTTCCCACGAGCAGTACTTC. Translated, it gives CSAREYTSHEQYF.

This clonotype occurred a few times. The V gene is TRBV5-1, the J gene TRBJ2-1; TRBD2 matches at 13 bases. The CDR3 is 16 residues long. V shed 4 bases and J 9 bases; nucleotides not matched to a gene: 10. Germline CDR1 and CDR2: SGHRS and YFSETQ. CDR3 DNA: TGCGCCAGCAGCGTCATCACTAGCGGGGGGGCCCGTGAGCAGTTCTTC. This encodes CASSVITSGGAREQFF.

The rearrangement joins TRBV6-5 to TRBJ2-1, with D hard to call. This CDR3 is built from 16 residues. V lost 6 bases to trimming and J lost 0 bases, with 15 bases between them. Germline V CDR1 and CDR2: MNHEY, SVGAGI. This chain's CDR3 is CASSPQARSSYNEQFF. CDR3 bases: TGTGCCAGCAGCCCTCAGGCCCGGTCCTCCTACAATGAGCAGTTCTTC.

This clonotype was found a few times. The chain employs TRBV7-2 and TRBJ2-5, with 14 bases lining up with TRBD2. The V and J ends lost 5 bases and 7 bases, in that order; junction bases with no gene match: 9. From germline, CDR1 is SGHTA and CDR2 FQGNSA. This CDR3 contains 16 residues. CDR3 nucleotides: TGTGCCAGCAGCATCGGACTAGCGGGGGGTCGCGGGACCCAGTACTTC. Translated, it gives CASSIGLAGGRGTQYF. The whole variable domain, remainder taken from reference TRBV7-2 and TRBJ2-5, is GAGVSQSPSNKVTEKGKDVELRCDPISGHTALYWYRQSLGQGLEFLIYFQGNSAPDKSGLPSDRFSAERTGGSVSTLTIQRTQQEDSAVYLCASSIGLAGGRGTQYFGPGTRLLVL.

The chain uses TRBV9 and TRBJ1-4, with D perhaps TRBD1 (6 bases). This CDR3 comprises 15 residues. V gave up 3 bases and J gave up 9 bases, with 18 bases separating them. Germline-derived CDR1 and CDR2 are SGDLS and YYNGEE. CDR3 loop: CASSARDTGNKKLFF. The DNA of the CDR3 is TGTGCCAGCAGCGCTCGGGACACCGGGAATAAAAAACTGTTTTTT.

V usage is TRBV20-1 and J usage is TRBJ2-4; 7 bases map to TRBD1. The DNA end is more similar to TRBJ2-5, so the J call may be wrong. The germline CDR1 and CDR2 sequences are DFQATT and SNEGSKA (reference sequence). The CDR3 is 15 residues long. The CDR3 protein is CSATTGPGGGETQYF. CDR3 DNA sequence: TGCAGTGCAACGACTGGCCCAGGGGGTGGCGAGACCCAGTACTTC.

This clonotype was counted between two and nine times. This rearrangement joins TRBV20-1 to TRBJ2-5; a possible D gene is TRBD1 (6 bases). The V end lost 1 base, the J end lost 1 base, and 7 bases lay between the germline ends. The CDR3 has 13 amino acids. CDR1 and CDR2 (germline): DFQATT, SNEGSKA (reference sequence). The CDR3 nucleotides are TGCAGTGCTAGAGGGACAGCCCAAGAGACCCAGTACTTC. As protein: CSARGTAQETQYF.